This T cell receptor (beta chain) appears in the sequencing data of a study of T cells after posttransplantation cyclophosphamide. The method was immunoSEQ multiplex PCR; TCRdb's version includes in-frame clones alone and lacks a portion of them. Captured here are roughly 8,000 clones, none seen once; the top ten comprise approximately 23%. CDR3 size: 15 residues. The V gene's germline CDR1 is SGHRS and CDR2 YFSETQ. The ends were cut back, 1 base at V and 2 bases at J, with 9 bases in the middle. This clone was recorded at least ten times. The antigen is not known. Treatment was busulfan-fludarabine conditioning, a marrow graft, and cyclophosphamide on days +3 and +4. General study findings and limits: Skin or GI-infiltrating T cells shared few TRB sequences with blood. TRB clonality was highly associated with recipient CMV seropositivity and reactivation. Donor CD8+ memory clones often dominated recipient blood repertoires at later times.

The sequencing used PBMCs, collected 94 days after allogeneic stem cell transplant with posttransplant cyclophosphamide. This receptor was taken from a female patient over 55 who received an allogeneic stem cell transplant from an unrelated donor, was CMV-positive, and had acute GVHD only. Part of the T cells may come from the graft donor. The chain has TRBV5-1 and TRBJ2-2; no firm D call. CDR3 sequence reads: CASSLIRSNTGELFF. CDR3 bases: TGCGCCAGCAGCTTGATCCGTTCCAACACCGGGGAGCTGTTTTTT.